The clone carrying this TCR beta chain was seen ten or more times. Its cognate antigen is unknown. This sample is part of a study of T-cell reconstitution after alpha-beta-depleted transplantation in children. A TCRbeta library incorporating unique molecular identifiers was prepared. TCRdb reprocessed the PCR reads with MiXCR, giving one entry per CDR3 protein. The table records about a million distinct CDR3 sequences, roughly 29% of them present only once. The CDR3 sequence is 12 residues long. The germline gives CDR1 MDHEN, CDR2 SYDVKM. Deletions cut 2 bases from V and 6 bases from J, with 5 bases between. The study, taken as a whole, reports: Expanded clones from the graft, numbering several hundred, reportedly supplied alpha-beta T cells about two months after transplant.

Sequencing used PBMCs, mostly from graft donor cells, obtained 360 days after TCRalphabeta/CD19-depleted stem cell transplant. The rearrangement links TRBV28 to TRBJ1-3; D gene ambiguous. The receptor's source is a boy in the first two years of life who had a stem cell transplant for SCID, so the T cells may come from the graft donor. Written as DNA, the CDR3 is TGTGCCAGCAGTTTAATCGCAAACACCATATATTTT. Protein sequence: CASSLIANTIYF. The full variable domain, with the rest looked up from reference TRBV28 and TRBJ1-3, is DVKVTQSSRYLVKRTGEKVFLECVQDMDHENMFWYRQDPGLGLRLIYFSYDVKMKEKGDIPEGYSVSREKKERFSLILESASTNQTSMYLCASSLIANTIYFGEGSWLTVV.